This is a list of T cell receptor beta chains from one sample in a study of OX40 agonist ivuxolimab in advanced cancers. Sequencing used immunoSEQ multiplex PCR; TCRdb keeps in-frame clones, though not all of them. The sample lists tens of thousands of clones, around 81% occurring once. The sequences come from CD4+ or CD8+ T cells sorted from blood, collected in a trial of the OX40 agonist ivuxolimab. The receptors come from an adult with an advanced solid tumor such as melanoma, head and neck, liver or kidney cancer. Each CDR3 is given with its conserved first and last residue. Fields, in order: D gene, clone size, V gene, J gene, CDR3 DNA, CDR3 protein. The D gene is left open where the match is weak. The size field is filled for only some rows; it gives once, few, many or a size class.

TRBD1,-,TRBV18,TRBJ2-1,TGTGCCAGCTCGCCGGTGACAGGGGCTTTATACAATGAGCAGTTCTTC,CASSPVTGALYNEQFF
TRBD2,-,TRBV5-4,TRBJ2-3,TGTGCCAGCAGCCTAGGGACTAGCGGGGGCACAGATACGCAGTATTTT,CASSLGTSGGTDTQYF
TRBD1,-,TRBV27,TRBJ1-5,TGTGCCAGCAGTTTATACCCGCCACAGGGGAGCAATCAGCCCCAGCATTTT,CASSLYPPQGSNQPQHF
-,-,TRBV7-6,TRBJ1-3,TGTGCCAGCAGCCTGTCCCCAGCCCAGGGAGGGAACTCTGGAAACACCATATATTTT,CASSLSPAQGGNSGNTIYF
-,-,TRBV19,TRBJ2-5,TGTGCCAGTAGTATTCAAGTAAACGCAGAGACCCAGTACTTC,CASSIQVNAETQYF
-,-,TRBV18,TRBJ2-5,TGTGCCAGCTCACGGGCCTACCAAGAGACCCAGTACTTC,CASSRAYQETQYF
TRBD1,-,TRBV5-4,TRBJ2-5,TGTGCCAGCAGCTTACCGGGACAGCAAGAGACCCAGTACTTC,CASSLPGQQETQYF
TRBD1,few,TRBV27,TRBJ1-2,TGTGCCAGCAGTCCGATCGACCGACAGGGACCTTTAAGCTACACCTTC,CASSPIDRQGPLSYTF
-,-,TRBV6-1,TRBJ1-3,TGTGCCAGCAGTGAAATAGGGGTCGGAAACACCATATATTTT,CASSEIGVGNTIYF
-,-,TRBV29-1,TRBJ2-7,TGCAGCGTTAGGCGGGCTTACGAGCAGTACTTC,CSVRRAYEQYF
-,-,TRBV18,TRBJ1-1,TGTGCCAGCTCACTCGGGACCGGCTTTGACACTGAAGCTTTCTTT,CASSLGTGFDTEAFF
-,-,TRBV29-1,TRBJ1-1,TGCAGCGTTAGATACTTGACCCAAGAAGCTTTCTTT,CSVRYLTQEAFF
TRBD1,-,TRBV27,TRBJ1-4,TGTGCCAGCAGTCCCGGGACAGCTAATGAAAAACTGTTTTTT,CASSPGTANEKLFF
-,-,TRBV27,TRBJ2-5,TGTGCCAGCAGCCGTGACAGACAAGAGACCCAGTACTTC,CASSRDRQETQYF
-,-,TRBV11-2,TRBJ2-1,TGTGCCAGCAGCTTAGAAAGTATTGGTGAGCAGTTCTTC,CASSLESIGEQFF
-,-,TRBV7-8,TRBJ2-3,TGTGCCAGCAGCTTAGCGGGGGGACCTACAGATACGCAGTATTTT,CASSLAGGPTDTQYF
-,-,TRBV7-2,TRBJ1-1,TGTGCCAGCAGCTTACCCATGAACACTGAAGCTTTCTTT,CASSLPMNTEAFF
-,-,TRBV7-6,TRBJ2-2,TGTGCCAGCAGCTTAGCGGGACATACAAAGTCCGGGGAGCTGTTTTTT,CASSLAGHTKSGELFF
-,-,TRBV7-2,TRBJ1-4,TGTGCCAGCAGCTTAGATGGGGAGAGGAGTGAAAAACTGTTTTTT,CASSLDGERSEKLFF
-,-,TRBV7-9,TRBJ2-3,TGTGCCAGCAGTTTCTGGGTTAGCGGCACCACAGATACGCAGTATTTT,CASSFWVSGTTDTQYF
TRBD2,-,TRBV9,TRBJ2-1,TGTGCCAGCAGCGTAGATCCCCCTAGCGGGGTCCACAATGAGCAGTTCTTC,CASSVDPPSGVHNEQFF
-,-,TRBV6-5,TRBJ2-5,TGTGCCAGCAGACGAATGGGGAGTGCGCAAGAGACCCAGTACTTC,CASRRMGSAQETQYF